This TCR beta chain was identified during a study of blood T cell repertoires in COVID-19. Study in general: Sites in the United States, Italy and Spain provided acute and convalescent COVID-19 samples.

Seattle patients were enrolled while actively infected and followed longitudinally. In the original workflow: Amplifying reference gene primers gave estimates of nucleated cell counts. Clones were sequenced by immunoSEQ multiplex PCR, and TCRdb holds only the in-frame ones, with some missing. V, J and clone size are those of that table, while D and trimming were read from the DNA. The repertoire holds about 370,000 clones, about 89% seen once, with about 2.9% in the top ten. This CDR3 is built from 16 residues. The V end lost 3 bases, the J end lost 0 bases, and 15 bases lay between the germline ends. Per the germline V gene, CDR1 is DFQATT and CDR2 is SNEGSKA (reference sequence).

This chain links TRBV20-1 with TRBJ1-5; weak D call: TRBD1 (5 bases). The clonotype was recovered from a woman in her twenties or thirties with COVID-19, enrolled during active disease. The source material was peripheral blood. The CDR3 is CSASRGGVYSNQPQHF. CDR3 sequence (DNA): TGCAGTGCTAGTCGGGGAGGGGTTTATAGCAATCAGCCCCAGCATTTT.